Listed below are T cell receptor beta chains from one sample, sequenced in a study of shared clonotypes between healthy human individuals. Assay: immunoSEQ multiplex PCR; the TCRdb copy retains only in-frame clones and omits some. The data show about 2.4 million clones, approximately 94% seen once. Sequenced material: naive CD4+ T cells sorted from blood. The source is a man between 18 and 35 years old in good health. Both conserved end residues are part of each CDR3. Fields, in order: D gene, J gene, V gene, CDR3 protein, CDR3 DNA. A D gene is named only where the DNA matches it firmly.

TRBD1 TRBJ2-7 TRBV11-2 CASSLRGKSYEQYF TGTGCCAGCAGCCTCAGGGGGAAGTCCTACGAGCAGTACTTC
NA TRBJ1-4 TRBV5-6 CASSQIPGTSEKLFF TGTGCCAGCAGCCAAATTCCCGGGACTTCCGAAAAACTGTTTTTT
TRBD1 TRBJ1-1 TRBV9 CASSVQGDMNTEAFF TGTGCCAGCAGCGTACAGGGGGACATGAACACTGAAGCTTTCTTT
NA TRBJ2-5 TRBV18 CASSPSIQETQYF TGTGCCAGCTCACCCTCTATTCAAGAGACCCAGTACTTC
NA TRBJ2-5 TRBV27 CASSLRVQETQYF TGTGCCAGCAGTTTGCGGGTCCAAGAGACCCAGTACTTC
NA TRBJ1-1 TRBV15 CATSRDPGFFTEAFF TGTGCCACCAGCAGAGATCCAGGGTTTTTCACTGAAGCTTTCTTT
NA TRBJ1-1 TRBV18 CASSPPNTEAFF TGTGCCAGCTCACCACCAAACACTGAAGCTTTCTTT
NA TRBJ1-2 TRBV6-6 CASTPGTANYGYTF TGTGCCAGCACCCCTGGGACGGCTAACTATGGCTACACCTTC
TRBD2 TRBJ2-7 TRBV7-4 CASSLILLGGRYEQYF TGTGCCAGCAGCTTAATTTTACTGGGCGGGAGGTACGAGCAGTACTTC
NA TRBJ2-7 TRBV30 CAWGASYEQYF TGTGCCTGGGGGGCGAGCTACGAGCAGTACTTC
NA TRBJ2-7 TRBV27 CASRTGGSYEQYF TGTGCCAGCAGGACAGGAGGGTCCTACGAGCAGTACTTC
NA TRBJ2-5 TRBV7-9 CASSRGLGETQYF TGTGCCAGCAGCAGAGGACTCGGGGAGACCCAGTACTTC
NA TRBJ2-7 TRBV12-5 CASGLVGSGPGYEQYF TGTGCTAGTGGTTTGGTAGGGTCAGGGCCAGGCTACGAGCAGTACTTC
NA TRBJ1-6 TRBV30 CAWSQNSPLHF TGTGCCTGGAGTCAAAATTCACCCCTCCACTTT